This T cell receptor (beta chain) was captured in a study of Ad26.COV2.S vaccination and SARS-CoV-2 variants. Study at large: Of the COV1001 trial arms, the Ad26.COV2.S arm included the donor.

Germline CDR1 reads MDHEN; CDR2 reads SYDVKM. The CDR3 runs to 16 residues. The V and J ends lost 3 bases and 0 bases respectively, with 9 bases between them. Clones were read by immunoSEQ multiplex PCR, and TCRdb kept only the in-frame ones, dropping some. The data contain under 600,000 clones, 70% to 90% of them singletons. Study-wide points: Reportedly, after vaccination the spike-specific CD8+ and CD4+ T cell responses displayed substantial breadth.

Described treatment: approximately 18 received Ad26.COV2.S at low or high dose, single or two shots; several received placebo; per-sample allocation not given. It was on day 63 after the first vaccine or placebo injection that samples were taken. An Ad26 vector expressing Wuhan-strain SARS-CoV-2 spike constituted the vaccine. In the case of this clone: Its antigen is still unknown.

The sequenced sample was peripheral blood, obtained in a trial of Ad26.COV2.S vaccine versus placebo. This clonotype was sampled from a person between 18 and 59 years old who received the Ad26.COV2.S COVID-19 vaccine or a placebo. This chain links TRBV28 with TRBJ2-6; tentative D call: TRBD2 (6 bases). The CDR3 bases are TGTGCCAGCAGTTTGAGGCGGGGCTCTGGGGCCAACGTCCTGACTTTC. This encodes CASSLRRGSGANVLTF.